Listed here are 21 T cell receptor beta chains from one sample, sequenced in a study of T cell repertoires in cytomegalovirus infection. Their antigens remain unidentified. TCRdb re-analysed the reads in MiXCR, keeping a single row per CDR3 protein. The sample contains around 570,000 distinct CDR3 sequences, 40% of which appear only once. The sequenced sample was cultured PBMCs, obtained from culture after CMV antigen stimulation. All receptors come from a human donor in good health (CMV status not recorded). Some clones in this sample may be carry-over from other donors' samples.

CDR3 sequence: CASSPQISYEQYF. The CDR3 bases are TGTGCCAGCAGCCCCCAAATCTCCTACGAGCAGTACTTC. The rearrangement joins TRBV14 to TRBJ2-7; D remains ambiguous. The germline V gene encodes CDR1 SGHDN and CDR2 FVKESK. Trimming took 4 bases from V and 0 from J, leaving 7 bases between them. The CDR3 contains 13 residues.

The rearrangement joins TRBV19 to TRBJ1-6; no clear D gene. Germline V gene data show CDR1 as LNHDA and CDR2 as SQIVND (reference sequence). The CDR3 is 15 residues long. V was clipped by 0 bases and J by 8 bases, with 11 bases between them. CDR3: CASSIEGAAYSPLHF. The CDR3, as DNA: TGTGCCAGTAGTATAGAAGGAGCAGCTTATTCACCCCTCCACTTT. Combining the CDR3 with reference TRBV19 and TRBJ1-6 gives the whole variable domain DGGITQSPKYLFRKEGQNVTLSCEQNLNHDAMYWYRQDPGQGLRLIYYSQIVNDFQKGDIAEGYSVSREKKESFPLTVTSAQKNPTAFYLCASSIEGAAYSPLHFGNGTRLTVT.

Points on this clonotype: The CDR3 does not end in the conserved phenylalanine or tryptophan, so this is likely a read error. The chain joins TRBV11-2 to TRBJ2-5; D not resolved. Trimming removed 4 bases from V and 5 bases from J, with 11 bases in between. CDR1 SGHAT and CDR2 FQNNGV come from the germline V gene. The CDR3 has 13 amino acids. The CDR3 loop is CASSSHVSETQYL. As DNA, the CDR3 is TGTGCCAGCAGCTCCCATGTCTCGGAGACCCAGTACCTC.

The sample holds a few counts of this clonotype. Compared with germline, one end of the junction differs, possibly owing to a read error. This rearrangement joins TRBV7-2 to TRBJ2-1; the match to TRBD2 covers 9 bases. There are 15 residues in the CDR3. In germline, CDR1 is SGHTA, CDR2 FQGNSA. The CDR3 DNA follows: TGTGCCAGCAGATTAGCGGGGGACCCTTACAATGAGCAGTTCTTC. It translates to CASRLAGDPYNEQFF. Full variable domain (outside the CDR3, taken from reference TRBV7-2 and TRBJ2-1): GAGVSQSPSNKVTEKGKDVELRCDPISGHTALYWYRQSLGQGLEFLIYFQGNSAPDKSGLPSDRFSAERTGGSVSTLTIQRTQQEDSAVYLCASRLAGDPYNEQFFGPGTRLTVL.

The V call is TRBV19, the J call TRBJ1-2; D not certain. This CDR3 comprises 15 residues. CDR1 is LNHDA and CDR2 is SQIVND in the germline V gene (reference sequence). Trimming left V 6 bases short and J 0 bases short, with 14 bases between. CDR3 DNA sequence: TGTGCCAGTAGCCCGTTTGCACTAGCTAACTATGGCTACACCTTC. It yields the protein CASSPFALANYGYTF.

The chain is built from TRBV19 and TRBJ1-4; D is ambiguous. The CDR3 sequence is 14 residues long. Trimming removed 3 bases from V and 4 bases from J, with 9 bases in between. The V gene's germline CDR1 is LNHDA and CDR2 SQIVND (reference sequence). This CDR3 reads CASSIGWDNEKLFF. CDR3 DNA sequence: TGTGCCAGTAGTATCGGATGGGATAATGAAAAACTGTTTTTT.

To note about this clonotype: The germline gene is not matched at one end of the junction; a read error may be the cause. In nucleotides, the CDR3 is TGTACCAGCAGTTCTCACCCCAATGAGCAGTTCTTC. Translated, it gives CTSSSHPNEQFF. The V call is TRBV6-2 or TRBV6-3, the J call TRBJ2-1, with D uncertain. CDR3 length: 12 amino acids. Germline CDR1 MNHEY, CDR2 SVGEGT.

The chain uses TRBV19 and TRBJ2-7; D may be TRBD1 or TRBD2 (5 bases each). The CDR3 extends over 16 amino acids. Germline CDR1 and CDR2: LNHDA and SQIVND (reference sequence). Trimming pared 4 bases from V and 2 bases from J, leaving 18 bases between. CDR3 DNA: TGTGCCAGTAGTAACCCAGGGTTGGGAGAAGCCTACGAGCAGTACTTC. It yields the protein CASSNPGLGEAYEQYF.

V usage is TRBV7-2 and J usage is TRBJ2-1; 16 bases are a match to TRBD2. The CDR3 consists of 16 residues. Unmatched junction bases numbered 5, after V lost 5 bases and J lost 7 bases. Germline V lookup: CDR1 SGHTA, CDR2 FQGNSA. The CDR3 sequence is CASSGTSGRAQNEQFF. In DNA, the CDR3 is TGTGCCAGCAGCGGGACTAGCGGGAGGGCCCAGAATGAGCAGTTCTTC. The variable domain in full, with the rest retrieved from reference TRBV7-2 and TRBJ2-1, is GAGVSQSPSNKVTEKGKDVELRCDPISGHTALYWYRQSLGQGLEFLIYFQGNSAPDKSGLPSDRFSAERTGGSVSTLTIQRTQQEDSAVYLCASSGTSGRAQNEQFFGPGTRLTVL.

A few counts support this clonotype. The chain uses TRBV6-1 and TRBJ1-4; a possible D gene is TRBD1 (6 bases). The CDR3 covers 16 residues. V dropped 8 bases and J dropped 0 bases, with 16 bases sitting between them. CDR1 and CDR2 from the germline V gene are MNHNS and SASEGT. CDR3 nucleotide sequence: TGTGCCAGCCAAAACCTCAGGGGCACAACTAATGAAAAACTGTTTTTT. Protein sequence: CASQNLRGTTNEKLFF.

The chain recombines TRBV6-5 with TRBJ2-2, with no clear D. CDR3 size: 14 residues. Trimming removed 5 bases at V and 0 bases at J, with 7 bases between. Germline CDR1 MNHEY, CDR2 SVGAGI. This CDR3 reads CASSTHANTGELFF. The CDR3 DNA follows: TGTGCCAGCAGTACGCACGCGAACACCGGGGAGCTGTTTTTT.

The chain recombines TRBV20-1 with TRBJ2-3; D is ambiguous. Germline V gene data show CDR1 as DFQATT and CDR2 as SNEGSKA (reference sequence). V was trimmed by 2 bases and J by 6 bases, leaving 9 bases between them. The CDR3 length is 12 residues. CDR3 in amino acids: CSARSYSDTQYF. For the CDR3, the DNA is TGCAGTGCTAGAAGTTATTCTGATACGCAGTATTTT.

In this sample, this clonotype turned up a few times. Here the CDR3 reads CASSPPLQGMNTEAFF. The CDR3, as DNA: TGTGCCAGCAGCCCACCCCTACAGGGGATGAACACTGAAGCTTTCTTT. The chain combines TRBV7-6 with TRBJ1-1, with TRBD1 matching over 7 bases. The CDR3 runs 16 residues. CDR1 is SGHVS, CDR2 FNYEAQ, per germline. V trimming: 5 bases; J trimming: 0 bases; junction bases outside the gene matches: 9.

The table lists this clonotype with a few counts. The chain couples TRBV4-2 to TRBJ2-1, with TRBD2 matching over 10 bases. This CDR3 comprises 17 residues. J gave up 2 bases and V 2 bases, and 6 bases lay outside the gene matches. In germline, CDR1 is LGHNA, CDR2 YNFKEQ. CDR3 coding DNA: TGTGCCAGCAGCCAACAACTTCTAGCGGGGGCCTACAATGAGCAGTTCTTC. Residues: CASSQQLLAGAYNEQFF.

The V call is TRBV24-1, the J call TRBJ2-2, with D possibly matching TRBD2 (5 bases). With 1 base removed from V and 5 bases from J, the gap between germline ends came to 7 bases. The germline V gene encodes CDR1 KGHDR and CDR2 SFDVKD. This CDR3 region has 14 residues. CDR3 sequence reads: CATSDFSGTGELFF. CDR3 in DNA: TGTGCCACCAGTGATTTTTCGGGGACCGGGGAGCTGTTTTTT.

This clonotype was found a few times. V is TRBV7-9 and J is TRBJ1-1; D possibly corresponds to TRBD1 (5 bases). This CDR3 has 17 amino acids. Trimming shortened V by 3 bases and J by 11 bases, and 28 bases separated the two germline ends. Per germline, CDR1 SEHNR and CDR2 FQNEAQ (reference sequence). DNA of the CDR3: TGTGCCAGCAGCTTGGCGAGGACAACGGGCCTTGGAGTATGGGCTTTCTTT. Translation gives CASSLARTTGLGVWAFF. Complete variable domain (other parts from reference TRBV7-9 and TRBJ1-1): DTGVSQNPRHKITKRGQNVTFRCDPISEHNRLYWYRQTLGQGPEFLTYFQNEAQLEKSRLLSDRFSAERPKGSFSTLEIQRTEQGDSAMYLCASSLARTTGLGVWAFFGQGTRLTVV.

The genes are TRBV7-2 and TRBJ1-1; possible D gene TRBD1, 6 bases. Trimming left V 8 bases short and J 3 bases short, with 13 bases between. Germline V CDR1 and CDR2: SGHTA, FQGNSA. The CDR3 totals 13 residues. The CDR3 region is CASGEYRDTEAFF. The CDR3 nucleotides read TGTGCCAGCGGGGAATACAGGGACACTGAAGCTTTCTTT.

V and J are TRBV5-6 and TRBJ2-2, with D possibly being TRBD1 (7 bases). Looked up from germline, CDR1 is SGHDT and CDR2 is YYEEEE. The CDR3 covers 15 residues. Trimming pared 6 bases from V and 2 bases from J, leaving 14 bases between. Written as DNA, the CDR3 is TGTGCCAGCACCAGGCGGGACAGAAACACCGGGGAGCTGTTTTTT. Translation: CASTRRDRNTGELFF.

This clonotype was seen a handful of times. The chain has TRBV7-2 and TRBJ1-5; D may be TRBD1 (6 bases). Germline V gene lookup returns CDR1 SGHTA and CDR2 FQGNSA. The V and J ends lost 5 bases and 0 bases respectively, with 14 bases between them. The CDR3 contains 16 residues. For the CDR3, the DNA is TGTGCCAGCAGCCCCGAGGGGGGACTTAGCAATCAGCCCCAGCATTTT. Translation: CASSPEGGLSNQPQHF.

This clonotype was seen only a few times. This chain links TRBV7-2 with TRBJ2-7; 10 bases align to TRBD2. V was clipped by 3 bases and J by 6 bases; unmatched bases: 5. Germline V gene data show CDR1 as SGHTA and CDR2 as FQGNSA. CDR3 size: 14 residues. The CDR3 reads CASSFGGLAAEQYF. In DNA, the CDR3 is TGTGCCAGCAGCTTTGGCGGACTAGCGGCCGAGCAGTACTTC. Complete variable domain (other parts from reference TRBV7-2 and TRBJ2-7): GAGVSQSPSNKVTEKGKDVELRCDPISGHTALYWYRQSLGQGLEFLIYFQGNSAPDKSGLPSDRFSAERTGGSVSTLTIQRTQQEDSAVYLCASSFGGLAAEQYFGPGTRLTVT.

V and J are TRBV2 and TRBJ1-5; D is uncertain. In germline, CDR1 is SNHLY, CDR2 FYNNEI. V lost 4 bases, J lost 2 bases, and 6 bases lay in between. There are 13 residues in the CDR3. The CDR3 coding sequence is TGTGCCAGCAGTGTCCGAGGCAATCAGCCCCAGCATTTT. Translating it yields CASSVRGNQPQHF. Drawing the rest from reference TRBV2 and TRBJ1-5, the complete variable domain is EPEVTQTPSHQVTQMGQEVILRCVPISNHLYFYWYRQILGQKVEFLVSFYNNEISEKSEIFDDQFSVERPDGSNFTLKIRSTKLEDSAMYFCASSVRGNQPQHFGDGTRLSIL.